This TCR beta chain was captured in a study of blood T cells in healthy people across ages. General study findings and limits: The long-lived group displayed more naive CD4+ cells, plus higher diversity, than the aged donors did.

Notes on this clonotype: The antigen remains unidentified.

The individuals who served as donors were healthy Caucasians living in Russia, aged about 6 to 100. CDR3 size: 15 residues. Germline V lookup: CDR1 LGHDT, CDR2 YNNKEL (reference sequence). The V end was cut by 1 base, the J end by 1 base, with 10 bases between. A sample-barcoded 5' primer and a J-beta primer mix were used in a second PCR of roughly 7 to 12 cycles. Every sample returned 2.5 million or more CDR3-containing paired-end reads. TCRdb reprocessed the 5' RACE reads via MiXCR and lists one record per CDR3 protein. The table has roughly 550,000 distinct CDR3 sequences, 24% seen once. The same sample was also used in a study of T cells of mothers and their children. As that study records: T cell clones that were persistent and microchimeric went undetected.

This clonotype was obtained from a boy younger than 18 in good health. This chain uses TRBV3-1 with TRBJ1-1; D is perhaps TRBD1 (6 bases). The sample taken for sequencing was blood. In DNA form, the CDR3 reads TGTGCCAGCAGCCAAGGGCTACAGGGGAACACTGAAGCTTTCTTT. Protein sequence: CASSQGLQGNTEAFF.